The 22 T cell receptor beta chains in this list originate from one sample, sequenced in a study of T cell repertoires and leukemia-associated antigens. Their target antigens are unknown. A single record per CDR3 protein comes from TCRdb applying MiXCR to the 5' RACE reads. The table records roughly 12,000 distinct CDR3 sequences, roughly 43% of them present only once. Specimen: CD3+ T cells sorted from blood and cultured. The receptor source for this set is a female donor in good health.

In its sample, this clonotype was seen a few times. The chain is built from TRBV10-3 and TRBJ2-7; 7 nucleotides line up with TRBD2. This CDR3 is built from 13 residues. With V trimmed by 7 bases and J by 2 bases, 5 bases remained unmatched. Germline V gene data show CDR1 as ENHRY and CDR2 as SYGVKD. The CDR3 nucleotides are TGTGCCATCAACAGCGGGGATACCTACGAGCAGTACTTC. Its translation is CAINSGDTYEQYF.

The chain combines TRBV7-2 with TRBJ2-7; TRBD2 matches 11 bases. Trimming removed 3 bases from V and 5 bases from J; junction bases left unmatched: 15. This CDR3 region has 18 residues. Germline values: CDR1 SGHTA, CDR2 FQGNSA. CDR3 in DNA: TGTGCCAGCAGCTTTTACCCGGCCCTAGCGGGAGGTGACAACGAGCAGTACTTC. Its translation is CASSFYPALAGGDNEQYF.

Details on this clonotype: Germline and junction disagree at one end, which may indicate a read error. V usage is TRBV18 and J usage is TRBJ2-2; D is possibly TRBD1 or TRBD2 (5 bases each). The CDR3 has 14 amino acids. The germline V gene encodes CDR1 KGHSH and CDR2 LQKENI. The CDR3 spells CANSPGSNTGKLFF. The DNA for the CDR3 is TGTGCCAACTCACCAGGGTCCAACACCGGGAAGCTGTTTTTT.

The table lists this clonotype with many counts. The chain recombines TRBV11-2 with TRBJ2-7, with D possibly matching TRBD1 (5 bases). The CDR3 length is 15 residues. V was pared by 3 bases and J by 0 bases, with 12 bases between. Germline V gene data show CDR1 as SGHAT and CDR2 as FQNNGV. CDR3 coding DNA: TGTGCCAGCAGCTTGGGGCAGGCGAGCTCCTACGAGCAGTACTTC. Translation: CASSLGQASSYEQYF.

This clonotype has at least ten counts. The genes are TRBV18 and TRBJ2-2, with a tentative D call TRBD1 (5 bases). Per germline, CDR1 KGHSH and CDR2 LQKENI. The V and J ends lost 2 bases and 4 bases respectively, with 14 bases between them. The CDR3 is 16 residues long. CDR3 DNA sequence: TGTGCCAGCTCACCATCGTTTCAGGGCGTCACCGGGGAGCTGTTTTTT. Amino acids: CASSPSFQGVTGELFF.

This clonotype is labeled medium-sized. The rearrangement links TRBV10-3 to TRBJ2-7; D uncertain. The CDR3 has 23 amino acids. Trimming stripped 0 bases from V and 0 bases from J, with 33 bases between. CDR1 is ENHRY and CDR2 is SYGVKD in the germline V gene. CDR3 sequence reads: CAISESSTQASYRQSALSYEQYF. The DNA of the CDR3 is TGTGCCATCAGTGAGTCATCCACTCAGGCTAGTTACCGCCAGTCAGCACTCTCCTACGAGCAGTACTTC.

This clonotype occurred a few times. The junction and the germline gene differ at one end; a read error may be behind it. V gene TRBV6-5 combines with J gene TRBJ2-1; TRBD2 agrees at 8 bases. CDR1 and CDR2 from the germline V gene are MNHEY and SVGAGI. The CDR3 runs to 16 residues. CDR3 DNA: TGTGTCAGCAGGGACCCTATAGCGGGGACCTACGATGAGCAGTTCTTC. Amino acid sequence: CVSRDPIAGTYDEQFF.

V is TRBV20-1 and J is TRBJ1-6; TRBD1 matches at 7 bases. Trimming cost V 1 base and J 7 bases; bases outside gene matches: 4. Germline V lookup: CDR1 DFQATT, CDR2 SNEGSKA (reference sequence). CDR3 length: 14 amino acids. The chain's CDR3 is CSARVRTGNSPLHF. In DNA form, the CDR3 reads TGCAGTGCTAGAGTCAGGACAGGAAATTCACCCCTCCACTTT.

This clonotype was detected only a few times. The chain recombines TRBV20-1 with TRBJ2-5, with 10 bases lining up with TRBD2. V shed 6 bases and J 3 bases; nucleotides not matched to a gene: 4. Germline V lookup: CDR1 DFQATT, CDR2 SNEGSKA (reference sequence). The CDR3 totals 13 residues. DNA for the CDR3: TGCAGTGCCTCTAGCGGGGGTAAAGAGACCCAGTACTTC. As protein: CSASSGGKETQYF.

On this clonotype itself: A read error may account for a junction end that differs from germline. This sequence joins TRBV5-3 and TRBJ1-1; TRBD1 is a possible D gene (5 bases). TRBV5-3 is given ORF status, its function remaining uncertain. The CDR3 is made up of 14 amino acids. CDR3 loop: CARSLKGMDTDAFF. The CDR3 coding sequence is TGTGCCAGAAGCTTGAAGGGGATGGACACTGATGCTTTCTTT.

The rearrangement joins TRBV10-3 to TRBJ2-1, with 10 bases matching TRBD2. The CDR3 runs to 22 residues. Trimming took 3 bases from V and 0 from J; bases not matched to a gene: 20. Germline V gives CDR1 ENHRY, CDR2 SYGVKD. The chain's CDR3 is CAISDPSSKREGRSLSYNEQFF. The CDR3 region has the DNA TGTGCCATCAGTGACCCTTCCTCGAAGCGGGAGGGCCGCTCCCTCTCCTACAATGAGCAGTTCTTC.

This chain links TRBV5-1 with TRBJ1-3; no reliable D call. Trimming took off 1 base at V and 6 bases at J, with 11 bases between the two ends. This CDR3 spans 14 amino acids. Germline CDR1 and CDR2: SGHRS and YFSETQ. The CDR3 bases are TGCGCCAGCAGCTTGATGGGCCTCGAAAACACCATATATTTT. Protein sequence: CASSLMGLENTIYF.

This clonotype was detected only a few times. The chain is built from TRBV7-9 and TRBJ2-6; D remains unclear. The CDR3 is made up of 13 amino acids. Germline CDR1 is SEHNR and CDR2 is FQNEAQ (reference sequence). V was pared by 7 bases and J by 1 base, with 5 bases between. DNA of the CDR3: TGTGCCAGCACCCGATCTGGGGCCAACGTCCTGACTTTC. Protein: CASTRSGANVLTF.

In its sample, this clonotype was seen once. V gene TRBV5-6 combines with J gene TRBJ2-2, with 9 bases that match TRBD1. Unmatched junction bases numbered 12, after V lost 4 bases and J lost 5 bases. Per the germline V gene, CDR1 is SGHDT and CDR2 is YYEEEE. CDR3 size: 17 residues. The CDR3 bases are TGTGCCAGCAGCCTAGCCGCCGGGACAGGGATTACCGGGGAGCTGTTTTTT. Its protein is CASSLAAGTGITGELFF.

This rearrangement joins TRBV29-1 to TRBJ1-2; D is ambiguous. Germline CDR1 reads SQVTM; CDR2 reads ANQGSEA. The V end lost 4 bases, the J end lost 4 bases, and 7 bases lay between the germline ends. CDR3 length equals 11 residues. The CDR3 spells CSVVGSYGYTF. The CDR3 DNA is TGCAGCGTTGTGGGGAGCTATGGCTACACCTTC.

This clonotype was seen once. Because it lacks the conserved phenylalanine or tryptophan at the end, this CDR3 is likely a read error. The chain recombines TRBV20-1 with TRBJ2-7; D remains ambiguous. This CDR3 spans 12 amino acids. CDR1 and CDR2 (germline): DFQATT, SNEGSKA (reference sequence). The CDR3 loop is CSARAMFYKQYL. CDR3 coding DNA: TGCAGTGCTAGAGCTATGTTCTACAAGCAGTACCTC.

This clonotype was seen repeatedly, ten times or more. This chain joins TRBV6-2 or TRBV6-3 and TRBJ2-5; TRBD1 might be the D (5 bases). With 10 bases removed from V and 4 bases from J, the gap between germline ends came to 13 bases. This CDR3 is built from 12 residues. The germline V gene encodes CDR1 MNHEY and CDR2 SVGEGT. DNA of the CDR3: TGTGCCACCACAGGAGAAGGAGAGACCCAGTACTTC. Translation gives CATTGEGETQYF.

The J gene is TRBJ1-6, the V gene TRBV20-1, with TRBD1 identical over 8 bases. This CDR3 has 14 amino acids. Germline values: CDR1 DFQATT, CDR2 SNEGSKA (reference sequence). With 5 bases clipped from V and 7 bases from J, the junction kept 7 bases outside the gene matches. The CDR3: CSAELGQGNSPLHF. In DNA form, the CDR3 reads TGCAGTGCTGAACTAGGACAGGGAAATTCACCCCTCCACTTT.

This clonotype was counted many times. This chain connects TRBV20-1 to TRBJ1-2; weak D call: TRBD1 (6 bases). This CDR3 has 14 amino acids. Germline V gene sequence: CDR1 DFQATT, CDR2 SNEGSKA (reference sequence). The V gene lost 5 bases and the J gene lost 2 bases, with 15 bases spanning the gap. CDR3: CSALTGKSNYGYTF. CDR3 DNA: TGCAGTGCTCTTACAGGGAAGTCGAACTATGGCTACACCTTC.

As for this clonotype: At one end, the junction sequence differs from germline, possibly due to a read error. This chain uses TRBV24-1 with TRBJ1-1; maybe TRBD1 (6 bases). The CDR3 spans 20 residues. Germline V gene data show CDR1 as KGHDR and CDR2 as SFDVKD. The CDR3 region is CATSEFRKTGPFASFTEAFF. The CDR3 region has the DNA TGTGCCACCAGTGAATTTCGGAAGACAGGCCCATTTGCAAGTTTTACTGAAGCCTTCTTT.

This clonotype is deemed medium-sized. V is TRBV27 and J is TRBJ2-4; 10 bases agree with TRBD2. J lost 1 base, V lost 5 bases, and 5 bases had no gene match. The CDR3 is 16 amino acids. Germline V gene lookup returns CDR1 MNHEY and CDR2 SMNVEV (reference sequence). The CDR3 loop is CASSIGLAAAKNIQYF. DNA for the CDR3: TGTGCCAGCAGTATAGGACTAGCGGCTGCCAAAAACATTCAGTACTTC.

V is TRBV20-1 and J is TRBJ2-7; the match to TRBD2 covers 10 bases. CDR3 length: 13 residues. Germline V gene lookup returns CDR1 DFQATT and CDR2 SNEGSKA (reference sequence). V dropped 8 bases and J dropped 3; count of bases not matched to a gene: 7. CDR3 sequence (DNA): TGCAGTCCTTCCCTAGCGGGAGTCTACGAGCAGTACTTC. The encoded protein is CSPSLAGVYEQYF.